Reported below is one T cell receptor (beta chain). The record originates from a study of blood T cell repertoires in COVID-19. Across the study: Whether acute or convalescent, the COVID-19 samples came from the United States, Italy and Spain.

Authors' analysis steps: Amplification of reference gene primers was used by the study to estimate nucleated cell counts. Clones were read by immunoSEQ multiplex PCR, and TCRdb kept only the in-frame ones, dropping some. D and trimming were read from the DNA, whereas the V and J calls and clone size are those reported in that table. The data contain approximately 240,000 clones, less than 90% of them singletons. From germline, CDR1 is SGHNT and CDR2 YYREEE (reference sequence). The junction had 2 bases not matched to a gene; V was cut back by 3 bases and J by 1 base. The CDR3 consists of 15 residues.

The TCR sequence derives from a woman aged 45 to 65 in a cohort exposed to, infected with or recovered from COVID-19 (not recorded which). The V gene is TRBV5-4, the J gene TRBJ2-2; 8 nucleotides agree with TRBD2. The specimen sequenced was PBMCs or T cells enriched from blood (not recorded which). In nucleotides, the CDR3 is TGTGCCAGCAGCTACGGGGGGGTGAACACCGGGGAGCTGTTTTTT. This gives the protein CASSYGGVNTGELFF.